Listed below are T cell receptor beta chains from one sample, sequenced in a study of blood T cells in healthy people across ages. TCRdb analysed the 5' RACE reads with MiXCR anew, one entry per CDR3 protein. The repertoire holds about 1,400,000 distinct CDR3 sequences, with roughly 64% as singletons. Sample: blood. These receptors were collected from a man aged 18 to 30 in good health. CDR3s include the opening cysteine and the closing phenylalanine or tryptophan.

J: TRBJ2-6; V: TRBV14; CDR3: CASSQGTSDREAGANVLTF
J: TRBJ1-1; V: TRBV7-9; CDR3: CASSPPQNTEAFF
J: TRBJ2-7; V: TRBV7-9; CDR3: CASSPGTGRYYEQYF
J: TRBJ1-6; V: TRBV20-1; CDR3: CSARDEGAESSYNSPLHF
J: TRBJ1-3; V: TRBV20-1; CDR3: CSAKRTGDNGNTIYF
J: TRBJ2-1; V: TRBV6-1; CDR3: CASNPGRAGNEQFF
J: TRBJ2-5; V: TRBV6-1; CDR3: CASRLVGETQYF
J: -; V: TRBV12-3/TRBV12-4; CDR3: CASSFSGGNEQYF
J: TRBJ1-2; V: TRBV4-3; CDR3: CASSQEGSANYGYTF
J: TRBJ2-3; V: TRBV6-5; CDR3: CASSYSGSITDTQYF
J: TRBJ1-2; V: TRBV5-1; CDR3: CASSLGQDYTF
J: TRBJ2-1; V: TRBV6-2/TRBV6-3; CDR3: CASSSPGLAGAMFF
J: TRBJ2-3; V: TRBV4-1; CDR3: CASSQEESGIWTDTQYF
J: TRBJ2-1; V: TRBV4-2; CDR3: CASSQLLTGDVGETQFF
J: TRBJ2-5; V: TRBV27; CDR3: CASSFSEGWQQYF
J: TRBJ1-2; V: TRBV6-6; CDR3: CASTGVGRGDYGYTF
J: TRBJ1-5; V: TRBV29-1; CDR3: CSVGGGNSNQPQHF
J: TRBJ2-1; V: TRBV5-1; CDR3: CASSWTLRDLNNEQFF
J: TRBJ2-3; V: TRBV15; CDR3: CATSREGTTDTDTQYF
J: TRBJ2-7; V: TRBV6-5; CDR3: CASSTLGTGSYEQYF
J: TRBJ2-2; V: TRBV7-9; CDR3: CASSPTGKGTRELFF
J: -; V: TRBV7-9; CDR3: CASSTGLAGAMYEQYF
J: -; V: TRBV25-1; CDR3: CASSDPGLETQYF
J: TRBJ1-1; V: TRBV2; CDR3: CANPGTGYDTEAFF
J: TRBJ2-7; V: TRBV11-2; CDR3: CASSLGSDEQYF
J: TRBJ2-5; V: TRBV24-1; CDR3: CATSDQRTGKETQYF
J: TRBJ1-2; V: TRBV5-1; CDR3: CASRPARLTMDGEDGYTF
J: TRBJ2-7; V: TRBV25-1; CDR3: CASRGTSGSAEQYF
J: TRBJ2-7; V: TRBV7-9; CDR3: CASSLVEGYEQYF
J: TRBJ1-4; V: TRBV11-2; CDR3: CASSSLDGATNEKLFF
J: TRBJ2-6; V: TRBV29-1; CDR3: CSVKQRGSSGANVLTF
J: TRBJ2-6; V: TRBV2; CDR3: CASSSTGHQYSGANVLTF
J: TRBJ2-5; V: TRBV4-2; CDR3: CASSQLPAGGLETQYF
J: TRBJ1-2; V: TRBV5-6; CDR3: CASSSVGLNYGYTF
J: TRBJ2-3; V: TRBV20-1; CDR3: CSASSGGGAGDTQYF
J: TRBJ1-4; V: TRBV7-9; CDR3: CASSSTGRENEKLFF
J: TRBJ1-2; V: TRBV2; CDR3: CASRPNVRRYGYTF
J: TRBJ2-1; V: TRBV3-1; CDR3: CASSWTGGVSGDEQFF
J: TRBJ1-1; V: TRBV29-1; CDR3: CSAQTLLTEAFF
J: TRBJ2-4; V: TRBV9; CDR3: CASSVDKEAKNIQYF